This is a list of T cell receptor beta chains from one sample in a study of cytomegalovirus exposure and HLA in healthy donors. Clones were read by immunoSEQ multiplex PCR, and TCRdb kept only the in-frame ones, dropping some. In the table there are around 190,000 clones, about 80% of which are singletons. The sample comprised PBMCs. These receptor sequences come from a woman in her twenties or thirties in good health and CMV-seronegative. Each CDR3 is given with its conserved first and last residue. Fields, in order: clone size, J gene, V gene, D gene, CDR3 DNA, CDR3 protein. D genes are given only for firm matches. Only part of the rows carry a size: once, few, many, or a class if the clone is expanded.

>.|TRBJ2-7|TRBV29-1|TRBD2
TGCAGCGTGGGCGGGGGATCTACCTACGAGCAGTACTTC
CSVGGGSTYEQYF
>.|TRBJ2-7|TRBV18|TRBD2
TGTGCCAGCTCACCACGCCTAGCGGGAAAGTACGAGCAGTACTTC
CASSPRLAGKYEQYF
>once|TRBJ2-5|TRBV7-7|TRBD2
TGTGCCAGCAGCTTACAGGCGGGAGGGTACAAGAGGACCCAGTACTTC
CASSLQAGGYKRTQYF
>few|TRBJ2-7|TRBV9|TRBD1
TGTGCCAGCAGCGCACAGGGGGGCTACGAGCAGTACTTC
CASSAQGGYEQYF
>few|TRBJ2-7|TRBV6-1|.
TGTGCCAGCAGTGATCTCCTGGCCTCCTACGAGCAGTACTTC
CASSDLLASYEQYF
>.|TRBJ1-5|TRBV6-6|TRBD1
TGTGCCAGCAGACCCAGGACAGGGGGGGGTCAGCCCCAGCATTTT
CASRPRTGGGQPQHF
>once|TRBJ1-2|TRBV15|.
TGTGCCACCCTCGAGACCCCGGGGGGAGGCTATGGCTACACCTTC
CATLETPGGGYGYTF
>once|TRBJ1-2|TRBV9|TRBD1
TGTGCCAGCAGCCCTCACCTTGGGACAGGGTTTGGCTACACCTTC
CASSPHLGTGFGYTF
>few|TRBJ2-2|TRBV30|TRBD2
TGTGCCTGCCCCAAGCGAGCGGGAGGATCTCCCGGGGAGCTGTTTTTT
CACPKRAGGSPGELFF
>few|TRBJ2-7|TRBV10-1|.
TGCGCCAGCAGTGACTCGGGCGAGCAGTACTTC
CASSDSGEQYF
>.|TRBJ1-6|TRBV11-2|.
TGTGCCAGCAGCTTAAACAGGAACCATTCACCCCTCCACTTT
CASSLNRNHSPLHF
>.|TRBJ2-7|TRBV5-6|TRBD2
TGTGCCAGCAGCTTCGGACTAGCATTAGGGAACGAGCAGTACTTC
CASSFGLALGNEQYF
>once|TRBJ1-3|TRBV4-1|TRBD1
TGCGCCAGCAGTCAGAGCAGGGACAGTGGAAACACCATATATTTT
CASSQSRDSGNTIYF
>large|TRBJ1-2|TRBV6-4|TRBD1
TGTGCCAGCAGTTTAGGACAGGGGGATGGCTACACCTTC
CASSLGQGDGYTF
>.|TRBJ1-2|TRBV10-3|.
TGTGCCATCAGTGATGGCGGCAGAGAGGACTATGGCTACACCTTC
CAISDGGREDYGYTF
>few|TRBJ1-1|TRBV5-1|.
TGCGCCAGCAGCGTACAGGGTGTTGGGAACACTGAAGCTTTCTTT
CASSVQGVGNTEAFF
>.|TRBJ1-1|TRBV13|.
TGTGCCAGCTCTTGGGGAGGGAACACTGAAGCTTTCTTT
CASSWGGNTEAFF
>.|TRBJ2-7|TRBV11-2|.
TGTGCCAGCAGCTGGGGACTCAGTAGCTCCTACGAGCAGTACTTC
CASSWGLSSSYEQYF
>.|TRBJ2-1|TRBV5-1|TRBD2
TGCGCCAGCAGCTTAAGCGGGAGGGCCGGAAGTGAGCAGTTCTTC
CASSLSGRAGSEQFF
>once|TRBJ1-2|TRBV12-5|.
TGTGCTAGTGCCAGCAGCGGGTGGTTTCAGGGCTACACCTTC
CASASSGWFQGYTF
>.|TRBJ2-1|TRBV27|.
TGTGCCAGCCAGGACAGCTATTACAATGAGCAGTTCTTC
CASQDSYYNEQFF
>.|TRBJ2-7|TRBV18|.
TGTGCCAGCTCACCAGCGGGCTACGAGCAGTACTTC
CASSPAGYEQYF
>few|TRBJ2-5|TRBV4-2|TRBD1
TGTGCCAGCAGCCAAATGGTAGGGGGCGGGGAGACCCAGTACTTC
CASSQMVGGGETQYF
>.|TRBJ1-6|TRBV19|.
TGTGCCAGTAGTATTACAGGAGTGAGTTCACCCCTCCACTTT
CASSITGVSSPLHF
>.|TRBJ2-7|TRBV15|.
TGTGCCACCAGCAGAGTTACGCCAGGGGTCTCCTACGAGCAGTACTTC
CATSRVTPGVSYEQYF
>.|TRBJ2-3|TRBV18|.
TGTGCCAGCTCCCGACTTGCCACAGATACGCAGTATTTT
CASSRLATDTQYF
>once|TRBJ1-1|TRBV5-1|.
TGCGCCAGCATTGGGCAGGAGAACACTGAAGCTTTCTTT
CASIGQENTEAFF
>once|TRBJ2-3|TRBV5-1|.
TGCGCCAGCAGCTTGCAACCAACTAGCACAGATACGCAGTATTTT
CASSLQPTSTDTQYF
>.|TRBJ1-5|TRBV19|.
TGTGCCAGTAGTATTTGGGGCGAGAATCAGCCCCAGCATTTT
CASSIWGENQPQHF
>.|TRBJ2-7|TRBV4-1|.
TGCGCCAGCAGCCAATTACTATCCTACGAGCAGTACTTC
CASSQLLSYEQYF
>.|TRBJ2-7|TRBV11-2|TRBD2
TGTGCCAGCAGCTTATTTTCTCTAGCGGGAGGATCCTACGAGCAGTACTTC
CASSLFSLAGGSYEQYF
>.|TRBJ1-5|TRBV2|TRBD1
TGTGCCAGCACCGGGACAGGGGGACAGCCCCAGCATTTT
CASTGTGGQPQHF
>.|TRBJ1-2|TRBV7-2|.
TGTGCCAGCAGCTTAGGGGCAGGATACCTGGTTGGCTACACCTTC
CASSLGAGYLVGYTF
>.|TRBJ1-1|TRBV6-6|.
TGTGCCAGCAGGCAGACATTGAGCACTGAAGCTTTCTTT
CASRQTLSTEAFF
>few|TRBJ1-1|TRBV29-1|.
TGCAGCGTGGAGCGGACCGAGAATGAAGCTTTCTTT
CSVERTENEAFF
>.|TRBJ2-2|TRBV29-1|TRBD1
TGCAGCGTGAATAACAGGGGGCAGGGCGGGGAGCTGTTTTTT
CSVNNRGQGGELFF
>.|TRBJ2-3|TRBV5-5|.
TGTGCCAGCAGCTTGGTCGGGGCAGATACGCAGTATTTT
CASSLVGADTQYF
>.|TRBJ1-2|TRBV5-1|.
TGCGCCAGCAAAACCGAGACAGGCCTCTATGGCTACACCTTC
CASKTETGLYGYTF
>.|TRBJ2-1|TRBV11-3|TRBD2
TGTGCCAGCAGCTTAGAACAGACTAGCGGGGGGGGCTACAATGAGCAGTTCTTC
CASSLEQTSGGGYNEQFF
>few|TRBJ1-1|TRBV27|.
TGTGCCAGCGGATGGGGGGTTCCCACTGAAGCTTTCTTT
CASGWGVPTEAFF
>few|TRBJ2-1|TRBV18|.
TGTGCCAGCTCGAACGACAGGCACAATGAGCAGTTCTTC
CASSNDRHNEQFF
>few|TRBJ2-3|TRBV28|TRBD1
TGTGCCAGCAGTTTTGACAGGGGGGCAGATACGCAGTATTTT
CASSFDRGADTQYF
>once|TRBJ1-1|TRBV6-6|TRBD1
TGTGCCAGCAGTCCGACCCAGGGGGTAAACACTGAAGCTTTCTTT
CASSPTQGVNTEAFF
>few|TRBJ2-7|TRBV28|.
TGTGCCAGCATCGGCGCCGGGTTCCAGTACTTC
CASIGAGFQYF
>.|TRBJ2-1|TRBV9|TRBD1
TGTGCCAGCAGCGTAAACCGGGACAGGACAAACAATGAGCAGTTCTTC
CASSVNRDRTNNEQFF
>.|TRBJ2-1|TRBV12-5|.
TGTGCTAGTGGTTTGAGTGGAGCTAATGAGCAGTTCTTC
CASGLSGANEQFF
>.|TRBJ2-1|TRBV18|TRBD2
TGTGCCAGCTCATTGGGGACTAGCGGTAATGAGCAGTTCTTC
CASSLGTSGNEQFF
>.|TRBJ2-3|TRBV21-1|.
TGTGCCAGCAGCAAACGGTCAGATACGCAGTATTTT
CASSKRSDTQYF